This T cell receptor beta chain was recorded in a study of T-cell memory formation after mild COVID-19 (dated by TCRdb to the early 2020s). For the study in its entirety: Most TCR sequence clusters were specific to one of the two donors. Longitudinal TCRalpha and TCRbeta repertoire sequencing tracked T-cell clones expanding and contracting after mild COVID-19 in two donors. Two young, previously healthy adult volunteers, one female and one male, were included in the cohort. Points the paper makes about the study in general: The study included only a couple of mild cases, and larger cohorts that include severe cases with pre-infection samples were judged to be necessary. SARS-CoV-2 specificity was not confirmed for the second-wave clones peaking on day 37. Contracting CD4+ clones were located mainly in the CM and EM memory subsets, whereas CD8+ clones were found to be enriched in EMRA. Balanced CD4/CD8 phenotypes were observed for clones contracting from day 15 to 85, whereas a bias towards CD4+ was observed for a second wave of clones expanding from day 15 to 37. Some responding clones were detected in pre-infection memory, suggesting pre-existing cross-reactive memory T cells joined the SARS-CoV-2 response.

TCRdb lists the instrument as Illumina NovaSeq 6000. TCRalpha and TCRbeta cDNA libraries were constructed by 5'RACE with constant-segment primers, with sample barcodes and unique molecular identifiers being introduced. RNA was extracted from every sample with Trizol reagent. Library amplification was performed in two PCR steps, and a second sample barcode and Illumina TruSeq adapters were introduced in the second step. Libraries were sequenced on an Illumina NovaSeq with 2 x 150 bp paired-end reads. The authors processed their data as follows. The reads were demultiplexed and collapsed into UMI-guided consensus sequences using migec v1.2.7. Using mixcr v2.1.11, UMI consensuses were aligned to TRA and TRB V and J templates and then assembled into clonotypes. A clonotype was counted as expanded or contracted only if both edgeR and NoisET called the change significant, with noise models trained on biological replicates. For edgeR calls, the cutoffs were a false discovery rate-adjusted p below 0.01 and a log2 fold-change threshold of 1. As an exploratory analysis of dynamics, max-normalized trajectories of the 1000 most abundant clonotypes were examined with PCA combined with hierarchical clustering. Separately sequenced CD4+ and CD8+ repertoires were used to assign a CD4 or CD8 phenotype to each responding clone. TCRdb reworked the public reads: Q25 trimming with fastp, MiXCR clone assembly, productive beta chains retained. Merged by CDR3 protein, the rows form single entries marked with the most common genes and DNA. The authors' filters were not applied to this entry. Here the sample has roughly 200,000 distinct CDR3 sequences; 9.5% occur a single time. The top ten clonotypes cover roughly 3.5% of the sample.

Concerning this clonotype itself: There is no known antigen for this receptor. No base quality information exists; no much larger clone differs at one position.

PBMCs were isolated by Ficoll-Paque density gradient centrifugation. CDR1 and CDR2, per the germline V gene, are MDHEN and SYDVKM. The cysteine opens and the phenylalanine closes a CDR3 of 18 amino acids. Here the CDR3 DNA is all that survives: 54 bases in frame from base 1. Unmatched junction bases come to 15, with V trimmed by 4 bases and J by 3 bases. This receptor was identified in a man between 18 and 29 years old who had mild COVID-19 (a few samples of this study predate the infection). The sample titles of this study are shuffled in the database, so cell type and time point are left out; the donor was told from shared clones. Sequenced material: PBMCs or a T cell subset sorted from them (not recorded which). In this chain, TRBV28 is recombined with TRBJ2-1, with 7 bases aligning to TRBD1. The nucleotide sequence reads as follows: TGTGCCAGCAGTTACCGGCGGTGGAGACAGGGAATCTACAATGAGCAGTTCTTC. It translates as CASSYRRWRQGIYNEQFF.